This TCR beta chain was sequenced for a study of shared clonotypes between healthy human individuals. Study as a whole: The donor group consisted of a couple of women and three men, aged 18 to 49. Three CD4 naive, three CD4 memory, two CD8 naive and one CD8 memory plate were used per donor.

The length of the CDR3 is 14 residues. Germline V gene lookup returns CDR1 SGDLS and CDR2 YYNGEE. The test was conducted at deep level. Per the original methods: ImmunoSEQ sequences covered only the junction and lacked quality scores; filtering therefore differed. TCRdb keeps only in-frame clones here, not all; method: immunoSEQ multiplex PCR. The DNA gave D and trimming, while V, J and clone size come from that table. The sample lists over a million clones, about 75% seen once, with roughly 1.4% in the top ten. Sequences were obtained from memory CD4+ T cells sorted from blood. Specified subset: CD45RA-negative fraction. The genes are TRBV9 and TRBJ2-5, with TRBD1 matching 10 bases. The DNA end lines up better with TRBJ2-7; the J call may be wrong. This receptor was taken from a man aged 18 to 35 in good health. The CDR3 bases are TGTGCCAGCAGCCCGCAGACAGGGGGCGGCGAGCAGTACTTC. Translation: CASSPQTGGGEQYF.